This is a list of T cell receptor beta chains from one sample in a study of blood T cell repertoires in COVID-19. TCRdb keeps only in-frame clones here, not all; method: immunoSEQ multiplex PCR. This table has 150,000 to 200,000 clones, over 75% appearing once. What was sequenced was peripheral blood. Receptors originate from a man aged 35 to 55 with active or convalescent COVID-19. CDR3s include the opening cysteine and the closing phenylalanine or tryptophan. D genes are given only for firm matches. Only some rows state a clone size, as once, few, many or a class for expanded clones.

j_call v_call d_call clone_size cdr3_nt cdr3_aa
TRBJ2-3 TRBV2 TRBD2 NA TGTGCCAGCACTGGTCGACTAGCGGGGACCACAGATACGCAGTATTTT CASTGRLAGTTDTQYF
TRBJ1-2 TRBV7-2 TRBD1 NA TGTGCCAGCCATTTTCCGGCAGGGGGCATCAATGGCTACACCTTC CASHFPAGGINGYTF
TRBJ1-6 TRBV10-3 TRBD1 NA TGTGCCATCTCGCTAGGACAGGGGTTCGGTAATTCACCCCTCCACTTT CAISLGQGFGNSPLHF
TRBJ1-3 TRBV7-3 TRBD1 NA TGTGCCAGCAGCCCGGGACAGGGAGTTTTCAACACCATATATTTT CASSPGQGVFNTIYF
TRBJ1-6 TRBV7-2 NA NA TGTGCCAGCACTTCTCGACCGAACAGGGCTTATAATTCACCCCTCCACTTT CASTSRPNRAYNSPLHF
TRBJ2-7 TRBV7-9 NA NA TGTGCCAGCAGCTTTTATCCAGGGGGGTACGAGCAGTACTTC CASSFYPGGYEQYF
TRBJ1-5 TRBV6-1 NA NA TGTGCCAGCAGTGGCCAGAGTCGCGGTGGAGGGGCGGGTAGCAATCAGCCCCAGCATTTT CASSGQSRGGGAGSNQPQHF
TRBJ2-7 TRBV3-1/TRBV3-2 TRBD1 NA TGTGCCAGCAGCCAATCGGGACAGGGGCGCGAGCAGTACTTC CASSQSGQGREQYF
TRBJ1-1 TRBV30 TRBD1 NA TGTGCCTGGAGTGGACAGGGTGGTAGTCTGGCTTTCTTT CAWSGQGGSLAFF
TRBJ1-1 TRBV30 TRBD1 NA TGTGCCTGGAGGGGGACAGGGGAGAGCACTGAAGCTTTCTTT CAWRGTGESTEAFF
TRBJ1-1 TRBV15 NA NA TGTGCCACCAGCAGAGATGAATGGACAGAGCCGAACACTGAAGCTTTCTTT CATSRDEWTEPNTEAFF
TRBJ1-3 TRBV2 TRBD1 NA TGTGCCAGCAGTGACGACAGGGCTGGAAACACCATATATTTT CASSDDRAGNTIYF
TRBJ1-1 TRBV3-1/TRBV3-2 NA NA TGTGCCAGCAGCCAGTCCAGGGTGAACACTGAAGCTTTCTTT CASSQSRVNTEAFF
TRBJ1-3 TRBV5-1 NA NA TGCGCCAGCAGCTTGGATGTGAGATCGGGGGGGTCTGGAAACACCATATATTTT CASSLDVRSGGSGNTIYF
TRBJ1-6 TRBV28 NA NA TGTGCCAGCAGCCCCGACAGTAATAGTAATTCCCTCCACTTT CASSPDSNSNSLHF
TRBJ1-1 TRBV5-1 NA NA TGCGCCAGCAGCTTGCTCGGGTACACTGAAGCTTTCTTT CASSLLGYTEAFF
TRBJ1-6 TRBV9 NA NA TGTGCCAGCAGCGTAGCTAGGCGATCTGAGCTCCACTTT CASSVARRSELHF
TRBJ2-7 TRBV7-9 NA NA TGTGCCAGCAGCCGAAGACAATCCGGCTCCTACGAGCAGTACTTC CASSRRQSGSYEQYF
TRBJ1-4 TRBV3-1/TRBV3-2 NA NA TGTGCCAGCAGCCAAGTGCTCGCCGGGCGGGGAAAACTGTTTTTT CASSQVLAGRGKLFF
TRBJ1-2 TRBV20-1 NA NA TGCAGTGCTAGAGATTGGGGCGCGTACACCTTC CSARDWGAYTF
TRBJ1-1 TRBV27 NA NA TGTGCCAGCAGTCCGCCAGGGCTAGCTGAAGCTTTCTTT CASSPPGLAEAFF
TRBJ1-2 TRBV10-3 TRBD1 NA TGTGCCATCAGGAAAACAGGGGGCCATGGCTACACCTTC CAIRKTGGHGYTF
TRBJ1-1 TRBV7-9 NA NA TGTGCCAGCAGCACGACACGGGGGGGAAACACTGAAGCTTTCTTT CASSTTRGGNTEAFF
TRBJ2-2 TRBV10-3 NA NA TGTGCCACCGAATTACGGGTGCACGGGGAGCTGTTTTTT CATELRVHGELFF
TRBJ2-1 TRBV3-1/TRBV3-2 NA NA TGTGCCAGCAGCCAAGGAACGGGGGTTGGGAATGAGCAGTTCTTC CASSQGTGVGNEQFF
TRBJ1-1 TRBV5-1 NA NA TGCGCCAGCAGCTTAGTTCAGGGGTTCACTGAAGCTTTCTTT CASSLVQGFTEAFF
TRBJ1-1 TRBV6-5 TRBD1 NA TGTGCCAGCCACAGGGGGAACACTGAAGCTTTCTTT CASHRGNTEAFF
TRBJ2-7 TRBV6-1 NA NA TGTGCCAGCAGTGAAGTGCCGGGGTACTACGAGCAGTACTTC CASSEVPGYYEQYF
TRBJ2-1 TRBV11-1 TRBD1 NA TGTGCCAGCAGCTTTCCCGGGACAGGGCTGGGTGATGAGCAGTTCTTC CASSFPGTGLGDEQFF
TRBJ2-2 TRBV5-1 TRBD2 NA TGCGCCAGCAGCTTAGCGGGGGTCACCGGGGAGCTGTTTTTT CASSLAGVTGELFF
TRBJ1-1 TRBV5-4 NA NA TGTGCCAGCAGCTTGGACAGCACTGAAGCTTTCTTT CASSLDSTEAFF
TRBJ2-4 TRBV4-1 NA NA TGCGCCAGCAGCCCGACCACAGTCCAAAACATTCAGTACTTC CASSPTTVQNIQYF
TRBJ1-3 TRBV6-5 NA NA TGTGCCGGTCGGACCACAGGGTCTGGAAACACCATATATTTT CAGRTTGSGNTIYF
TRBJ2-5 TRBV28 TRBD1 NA TGTGCCAGCAGCCCGGGACAGCAAGAGACCCAGTACTTC CASSPGQQETQYF
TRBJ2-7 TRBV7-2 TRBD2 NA TGTGCCAGCAGCGCGAGCGGGGGACCCTACGAGCAGTACTTC CASSASGGPYEQYF
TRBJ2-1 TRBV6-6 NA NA TGTGCCAGCAGTTACTCTGGTAGTTTAAGTGAGCAGTTCTTC CASSYSGSLSEQFF
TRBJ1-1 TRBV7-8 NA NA TGTGCCAGCAGCGGGCTGATGAACACTGAAGCTTTCTTT CASSGLMNTEAFF
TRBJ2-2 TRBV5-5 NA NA TGTGCCAGCAGCTTGAATGTGGACACCTACACCGGGGAGCTGTTTTTT CASSLNVDTYTGELFF
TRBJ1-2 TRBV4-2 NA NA TGTGCCAGCAGCCAACGCCCGGGGGGCTACACCTTC CASSQRPGGYTF
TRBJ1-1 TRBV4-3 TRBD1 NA TGCGCCAGCAGCCGGGCGGACAGGCCGAACACTGAAGCTTTCTTT CASSRADRPNTEAFF
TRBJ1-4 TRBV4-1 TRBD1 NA TGCGCCAGCAGGCCACAGGGGCGAGGTAATGAAAAACTGTTTTTT CASRPQGRGNEKLFF
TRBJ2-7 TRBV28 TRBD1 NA TGTGCCAGCAGTTTGAGGGGGCGAAGGGCCAGCTCCTACGAGCAGTACTTC CASSLRGRRASSYEQYF
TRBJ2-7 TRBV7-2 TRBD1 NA TGTGCCAGCAGACGGGACAGCCGATCCCACGAGCAGTACTTC CASRRDSRSHEQYF
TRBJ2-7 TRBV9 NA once TGTGCCAGCAGCCCCCAGTGGGAGGCCCTTCTCTACGAGCAGTACTTC CASSPQWEALLYEQYF
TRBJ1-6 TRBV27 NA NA TGTGCCAGCAGTCCATCGATGGGGCTGAATTATAATTCACCCCTCCACTTT CASSPSMGLNYNSPLHF
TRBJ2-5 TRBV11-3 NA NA TGTGCCAGCAGCCTCGGACAGCAAGAGACCCAGTACTTC CASSLGQQETQYF
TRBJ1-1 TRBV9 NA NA TGTGCCAGCACCAAGAAGGGGTTAGCTGAAGCTTTCTTT CASTKKGLAEAFF
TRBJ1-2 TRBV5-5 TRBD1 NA TGTGCCAGCAGCTTGACAGGGGATGCCTATGGCTACACCTTC CASSLTGDAYGYTF
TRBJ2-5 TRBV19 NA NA TGTGCCAGTAGTATACAAGGGAGGGGGGAGACCCAGTACTTC CASSIQGRGETQYF
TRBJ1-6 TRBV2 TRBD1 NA TGTGCCAGCAGGACAGGGGGTGATTCACCCCTCCACTTT CASRTGGDSPLHF
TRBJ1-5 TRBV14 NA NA TGTGCCAGCAGCCAAGATAGCCTTCAGCCCCAGCATTTT CASSQDSLQPQHF
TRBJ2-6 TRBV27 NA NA TGTGCCAGCAGTTTGGAGGCCTCTGGGGCCAACGTCCTGACTTTC CASSLEASGANVLTF
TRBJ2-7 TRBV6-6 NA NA TGTGCCAGCAGTGCCGGGATCCCAGCCAGGGAGCAGTACTTC CASSAGIPAREQYF
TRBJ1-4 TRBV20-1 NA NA TGCAGTGCTTTGACAGATCATAAACTGTTTTTT CSALTDHKLFF
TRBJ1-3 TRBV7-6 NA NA TGTGCCAGCAGCCCCTACGGGGATAATAGACAGGAGACCTCTGGAAACACCATATATTTT CASSPYGDNRQETSGNTIYF
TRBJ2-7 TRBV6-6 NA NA TGTGCCAGCAGTTCGGTCCGAAGCTCCTACGAGCAGTACTTC CASSSVRSSYEQYF
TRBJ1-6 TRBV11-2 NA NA TGTGCCAGCAGCTTAACTCCAGGTCCCAATTCACCCCTCCACTTT CASSLTPGPNSPLHF
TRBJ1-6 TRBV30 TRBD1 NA TGTGCCTGGGACAGGGAACGATCACCCCTCCACTTT CAWDRERSPLHF
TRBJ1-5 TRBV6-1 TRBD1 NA TGTGCCAGCAGTGAGCGGACAGGGCTAAATCAGCCCCAGCATTTT CASSERTGLNQPQHF